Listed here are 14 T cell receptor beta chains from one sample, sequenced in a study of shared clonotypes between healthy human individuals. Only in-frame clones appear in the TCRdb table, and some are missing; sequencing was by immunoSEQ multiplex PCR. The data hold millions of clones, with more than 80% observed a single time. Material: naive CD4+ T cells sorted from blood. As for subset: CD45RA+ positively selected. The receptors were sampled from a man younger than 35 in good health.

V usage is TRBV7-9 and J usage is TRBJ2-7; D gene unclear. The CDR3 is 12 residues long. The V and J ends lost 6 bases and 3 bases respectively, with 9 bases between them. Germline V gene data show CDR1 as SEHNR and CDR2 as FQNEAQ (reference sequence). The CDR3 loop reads CASSYGLYEQYF. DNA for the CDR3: TGTGCCAGCAGTTACGGTCTCTACGAGCAGTACTTC.

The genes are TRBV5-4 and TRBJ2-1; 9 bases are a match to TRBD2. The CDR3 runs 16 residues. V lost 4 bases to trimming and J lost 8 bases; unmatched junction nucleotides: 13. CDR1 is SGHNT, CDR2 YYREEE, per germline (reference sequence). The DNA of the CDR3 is TGTGCCAGCAGCCTCGTTCGCGGGGGGGCTGGGGATGAGCAGTTCTTC. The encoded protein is CASSLVRGGAGDEQFF.

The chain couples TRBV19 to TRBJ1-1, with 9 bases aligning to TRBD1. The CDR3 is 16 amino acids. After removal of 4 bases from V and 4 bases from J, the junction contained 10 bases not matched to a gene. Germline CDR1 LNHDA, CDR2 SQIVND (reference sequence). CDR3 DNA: TGTGCCAGTAGTAGTCCCGGGACAGGGACCATCACTGAAGCTTTCTTT. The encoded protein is CASSSPGTGTITEAFF. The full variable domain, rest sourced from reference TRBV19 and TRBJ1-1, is DGGITQSPKYLFRKEGQNVTLSCEQNLNHDAMYWYRQDPGQGLRLIYYSQIVNDFQKGDIAEGYSVSREKKESFPLTVTSAQKNPTAFYLCASSSPGTGTITEAFFGQGTRLTVV.

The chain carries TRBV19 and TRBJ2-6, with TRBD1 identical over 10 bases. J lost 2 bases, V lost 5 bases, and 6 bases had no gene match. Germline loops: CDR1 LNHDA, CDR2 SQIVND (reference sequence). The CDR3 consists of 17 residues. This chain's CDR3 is CASSPGQGEPGANVLTF. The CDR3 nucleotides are TGTGCCAGTAGTCCCGGACAGGGGGAACCTGGGGCCAACGTCCTGACTTTC.

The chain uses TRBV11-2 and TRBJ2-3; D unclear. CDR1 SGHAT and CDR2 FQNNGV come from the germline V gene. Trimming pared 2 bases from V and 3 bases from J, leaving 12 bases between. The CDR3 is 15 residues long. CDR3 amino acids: CASSLPKGRTDTQYF. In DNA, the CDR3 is TGTGCCAGCAGCTTACCGAAGGGCCGGACAGATACGCAGTATTTT.

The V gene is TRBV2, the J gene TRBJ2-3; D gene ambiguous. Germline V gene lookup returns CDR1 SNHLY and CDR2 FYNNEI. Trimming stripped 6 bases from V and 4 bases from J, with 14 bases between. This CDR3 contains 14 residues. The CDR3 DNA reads TGTGCCAGCAGAACAGTGGCCCTCCCAGATACGCAGTATTTT. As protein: CASRTVALPDTQYF.

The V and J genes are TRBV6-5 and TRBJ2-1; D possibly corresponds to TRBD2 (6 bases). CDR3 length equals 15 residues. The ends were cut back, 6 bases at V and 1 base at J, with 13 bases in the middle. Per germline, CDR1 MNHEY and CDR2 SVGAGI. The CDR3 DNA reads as TGTGCCAGCAGCGACGGGGGAGTTTCCTACAATGAGCAGTTCTTC. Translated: CASSDGGVSYNEQFF.

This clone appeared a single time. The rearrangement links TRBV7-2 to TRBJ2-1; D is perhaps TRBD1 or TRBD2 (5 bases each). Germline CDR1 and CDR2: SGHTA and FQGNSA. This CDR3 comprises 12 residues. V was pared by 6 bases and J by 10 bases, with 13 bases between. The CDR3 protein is CASSPPGTEQFF. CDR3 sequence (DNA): TGTGCCAGCAGTCCGCCGGGGACCGAGCAGTTCTTC.

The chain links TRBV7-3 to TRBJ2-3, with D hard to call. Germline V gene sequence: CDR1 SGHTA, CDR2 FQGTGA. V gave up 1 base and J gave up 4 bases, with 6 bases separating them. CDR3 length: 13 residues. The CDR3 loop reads CASSLNLADTQYF. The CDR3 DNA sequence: TGTGCCAGCAGCTTAAATTTAGCAGATACGCAGTATTTT.

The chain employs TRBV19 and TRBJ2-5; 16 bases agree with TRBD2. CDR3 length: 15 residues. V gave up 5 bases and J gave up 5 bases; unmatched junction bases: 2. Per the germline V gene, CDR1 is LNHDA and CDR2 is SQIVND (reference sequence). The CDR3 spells CASSSGLAGGETQYF. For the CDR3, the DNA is TGTGCCAGTAGTTCGGGACTAGCGGGGGGGGAGACCCAGTACTTC.

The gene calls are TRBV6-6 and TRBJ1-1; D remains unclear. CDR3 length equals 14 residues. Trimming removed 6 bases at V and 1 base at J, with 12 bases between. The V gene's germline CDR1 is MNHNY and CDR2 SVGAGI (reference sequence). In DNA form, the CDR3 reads TGTGCCAGCAGAGACGTAGAGAGGAACACTGAAGCTTTCTTT. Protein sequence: CASRDVERNTEAFF.

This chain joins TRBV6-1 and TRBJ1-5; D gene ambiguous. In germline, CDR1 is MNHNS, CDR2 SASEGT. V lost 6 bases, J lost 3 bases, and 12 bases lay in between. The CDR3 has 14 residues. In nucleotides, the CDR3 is TGTGCCAGCAGGCCCGGAGGGATCAATCAGCCCCAGCATTTT. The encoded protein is CASRPGGINQPQHF.

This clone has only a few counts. CDR3 DNA sequence: TGTGCCAGCACTGGAGGAATTTGGCTCCACTTT. It translates to CASTGGIWLHF. V is TRBV2 and J is TRBJ1-6; D not certain. V lost 7 bases to trimming and J lost 16 bases, with 14 bases between them. Looked up from germline, CDR1 is SNHLY and CDR2 is FYNNEI. The CDR3 sequence is 11 residues long.

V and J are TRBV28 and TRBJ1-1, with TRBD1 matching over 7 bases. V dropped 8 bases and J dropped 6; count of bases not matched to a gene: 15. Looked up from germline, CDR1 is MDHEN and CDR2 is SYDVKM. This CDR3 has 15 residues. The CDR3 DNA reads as TGTGCCAGCCTATTAGGTACCTTAGGGGGCCCTGAAGCTTTCTTT. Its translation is CASLLGTLGGPEAFF.